Described below is a single T cell receptor (beta chain) sequence and its context. Germline V gene data show CDR1 as ENHRY and CDR2 as SYGVKD. The V and J ends lost 7 bases and 0 bases, in that order; junction bases with no gene match: 3. CDR3 length: 15 amino acids. The data are from a study of blood T cell repertoires in COVID-19. Turning to the study itself: Both acute and convalescent COVID-19 samples were obtained from the United States, Italy and Spain. Nucleic acid was either cDNA or gDNA, and it came from T cells, B-cell-depleted T cells, or PBMCs.

As originally analysed: Estimation of nucleated cell counts relied on the amplification of reference gene primers. The table came from immunoSEQ multiplex PCR; TCRdb's copy has only in-frame clones and leaves some out. The V and J calls and the clone size are those of that table, but D and trimming were determined from the DNA. Found here are approximately 160,000 clones, about 83% of them singletons; the top ten hold 7.5% to 8%. This clonotype was sampled from a middle-aged man who had recovered from COVID-19. V usage is TRBV10-3 and J usage is TRBJ2-1, with TRBD2 identical over 10 bases. Sample: peripheral blood. In DNA, the CDR3 is TGTGCCATCACCCCTAGCGGGAGCTCCTACAATGAGCAGTTCTTC. Translated: CAITPSGSSYNEQFF.